Here is one T cell receptor (beta chain) with its context. Antigen specificity is unknown. The record originates from a study of CD8 T cells in Susac syndrome. Findings of the study overall: The authors found about 17 Susac-specific public clones in total CD8+ repertoires and 5 or 6 in CD8+ TEMRA repertoires.

Sequencing of TCR beta covered CD8+ and CD4+ T cells obtained from blood. Recently defined diagnostic criteria for definite or probable disease were fulfilled by Susac syndrome patients. An input of about 0.45 to 1 ug of RNA was subjected to reverse transcription using random hexamers. TCRdb itself ran the immunoSEQ multiplex PCR reads through MiXCR, one entry per CDR3 protein. The data hold about 190,000 distinct CDR3 sequences, with 95% observed a single time. This TCR was sampled from a human donor with Susac syndrome. The sample consisted of CD8+ T cells from PBMCs.

The CDR3 DNA reads as TGTGCCAGCACTCAGACATTCACCTACGAGCAGTACTTC. This encodes CASTQTFTYEQYF. This sequence joins TRBV7-8 and TRBJ2-7; D gene uncertain. Trimming took 7 bases from V and 2 from J, leaving 12 bases between them. The CDR3 has 13 amino acids. CDR1 and CDR2 (germline): SGHVS, FQNEAQ.